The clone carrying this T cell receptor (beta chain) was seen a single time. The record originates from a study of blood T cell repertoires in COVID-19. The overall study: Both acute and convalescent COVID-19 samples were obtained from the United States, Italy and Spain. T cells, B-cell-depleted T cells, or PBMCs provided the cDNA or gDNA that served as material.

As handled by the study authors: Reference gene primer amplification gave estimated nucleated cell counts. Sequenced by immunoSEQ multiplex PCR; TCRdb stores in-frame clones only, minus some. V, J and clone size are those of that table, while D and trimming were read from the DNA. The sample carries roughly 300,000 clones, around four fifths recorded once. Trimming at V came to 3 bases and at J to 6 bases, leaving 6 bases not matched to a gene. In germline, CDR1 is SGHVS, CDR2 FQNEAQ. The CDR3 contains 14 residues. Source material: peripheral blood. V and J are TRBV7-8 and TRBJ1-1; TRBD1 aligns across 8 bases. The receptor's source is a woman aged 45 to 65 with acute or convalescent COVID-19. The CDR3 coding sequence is TGTGCCAGCAGCTTCACCTGGGACAGGCCTGAAGCTTTCTTT. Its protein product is CASSFTWDRPEAFF.